This TCR beta chain is from a study of blood T cell repertoires in COVID-19. About the study: COVID-19 samples collected from the United States, Italy and Spain covered acute and convalescent phases. The cDNA or gDNA used as material had been derived from T cells, B-cell-depleted T cells, or PBMCs.

Per the study methods: Amplification of reference gene primers provided the estimated nucleated cell counts. TCRdb keeps only in-frame clones here, not all; method: immunoSEQ multiplex PCR. The DNA gave D and trimming, while V, J and clone size come from that table. The data hold tens of thousands of clones, with about 90% observed a single time. With 8 bases removed from V and 3 bases from J, the gap between germline ends came to 17 bases. The CDR3 spans 15 residues. CDR1 is WSHSY, CDR2 SAAADI, per germline. J is TRBJ2-1 and V is TRBV10-2, with D tentatively TRBD2 (5 bases). Sample: peripheral blood. This TCR came from a man aged 50 or older with active COVID-19. The CDR3 loop is CASQWSGSHYNEQFF. The CDR3 DNA follows: TGCGCCAGCCAATGGAGCGGATCCCACTACAATGAGCAGTTCTTC.